One and the same sample provided the 2 T cell receptor beta chains below, sequenced in a study of T-cell reconstitution after alpha-beta-depleted transplantation in children. As it was prepared, the TCRbeta library received unique molecular identifiers. TCRdb reanalysed the PCR reads using MiXCR and keeps one entry per CDR3 protein. In the table there are 500,000 to 650,000 distinct CDR3 sequences, over 10% of which are singletons. Sequencing used PBMCs, mostly from graft donor cells, obtained 360 days after TCRalphabeta/CD19-depleted stem cell transplant. Receptors originate from a male patient younger than 18 who had a stem cell transplant for acute myeloid leukemia, so the T cells may come from the graft donor.

This clonotype was recorded a few times. The V and J genes are TRBV9 and TRBJ2-7, with 11 bases that match TRBD2. Germline-derived CDR1 and CDR2 are SGDLS and YYNGEE. The CDR3 contains 19 residues. V shed 4 bases, J shed 0 bases, and the junction held 15 bases outside the gene matches. The DNA of the CDR3 is TGTGCCAGCAGCCTGAATCCCGGGACTAGCGGCAAGAGCTCCTACGAGCAGTACTTC. This gives the protein CASSLNPGTSGKSSYEQYF.

The chain has TRBV20-1 and TRBJ2-1; D might be TRBD2 (6 bases). Per the germline V gene, CDR1 is DFQATT and CDR2 is SNEGSKA (reference sequence). This CDR3 is built from 11 residues. With 5 bases removed from V and 12 bases from J, the gap between germline ends came to 14 bases. CDR3 in DNA: TGCAGTGCTGAGAAATCCGGGGGGCAGTTCTTC. This encodes CSAEKSGGQFF.